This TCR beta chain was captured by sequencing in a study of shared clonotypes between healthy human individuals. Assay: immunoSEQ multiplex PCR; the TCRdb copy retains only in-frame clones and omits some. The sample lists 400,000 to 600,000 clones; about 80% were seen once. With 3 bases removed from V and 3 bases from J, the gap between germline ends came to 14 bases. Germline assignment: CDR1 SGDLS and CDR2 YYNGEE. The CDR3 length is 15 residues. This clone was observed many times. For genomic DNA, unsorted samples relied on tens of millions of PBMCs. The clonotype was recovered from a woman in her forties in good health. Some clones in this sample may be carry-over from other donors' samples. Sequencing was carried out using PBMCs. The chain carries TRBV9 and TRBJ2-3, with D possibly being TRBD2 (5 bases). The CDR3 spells CASSALEGPTDTQYF. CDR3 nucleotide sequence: TGTGCCAGCAGCGCGTTAGAGGGCCCGACAGATACGCAGTATTTT. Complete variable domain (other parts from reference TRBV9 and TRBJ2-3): DSGVTQTPKHLITATGQRVTLRCSPRSGDLSVYWYQQSLDQGLQFLIQYYNGEERAKGNILERFSAQQFPDLHSELNLSSLELGDSALYFCASSALEGPTDTQYFGPGTRLTVL.